These T cell receptor beta chains were read from a single sample in a study of CD8 T cells in Susac syndrome. TCRdb re-called the immunoSEQ multiplex PCR reads through MiXCR, storing one row per CDR3 protein. The sample comprises some 130,000 distinct CDR3 sequences, under 95% of which are singletons, and 0.2% to 0.25% rests with the top ten. Sequenced input: CD8+ T cells from PBMCs. All receptors derive from a human donor with multiple sclerosis. The CDR3 runs from the conserved cysteine through the conserved F or W. The order of the fields is D gene, V gene, J gene, clone size, CDR3 length, CDR3 protein, CDR3 DNA. The D gene is left open where the match is weak. Some rows have no size entry. The others give once, few or many, or a class for an expanded clone.

d_gene: TRBD2
v_gene: TRBV28
j_gene: TRBJ2-7
abundance: .
len: 19
CDR3aa: CASSLEIAGDPPTNYEQYF
CDR3nt: TGTGCCAGCAGTTTAGAAATAGCGGGAGACCCGCCCACCAACTACGAGCAGTACTTC

d_gene: TRBD2
v_gene: TRBV29-1
j_gene: TRBJ2-3
abundance: once
len: 14
CDR3aa: CSVAVAGDTDTQYF
CDR3nt: TGCAGCGTTGCGGTAGCGGGAGACACAGATACGCAGTATTTT

d_gene: .
v_gene: TRBV7-9
j_gene: TRBJ1-4
abundance: .
len: 14
CDR3aa: CASSGVGANEKLFF
CDR3nt: TGTGCCAGCAGCGGGGTGGGGGCTAATGAAAAACTGTTTTTT

d_gene: .
v_gene: TRBV18
j_gene: TRBJ2-3
abundance: .
len: 14
CDR3aa: CASSPPAGPDTQYF
CDR3nt: TGTGCCAGCTCACCACCGGCAGGGCCAGATACGCAGTATTTT

d_gene: TRBD2
v_gene: TRBV4-1
j_gene: TRBJ2-7
abundance: .
len: 16
CDR3aa: CASSQEVLAGAYEQYF
CDR3nt: TGCGCCAGCAGCCAAGAAGTATTAGCGGGAGCCTACGAGCAGTACTTC

d_gene: .
v_gene: TRBV4-1
j_gene: TRBJ2-7
abundance: .
len: 14
CDR3aa: CASSQEGSGYEQYF
CDR3nt: TGCGCCAGCAGCCAAGAAGGAAGCGGCTACGAGCAGTACTTC

d_gene: .
v_gene: TRBV14
j_gene: TRBJ1-2
abundance: .
len: 13
CDR3aa: CASSQPGIHGYTF
CDR3nt: TGTGCCAGCAGCCAACCCGGGATTCATGGCTACACCTTC

d_gene: .
v_gene: TRBV30
j_gene: TRBJ2-7
abundance: .
len: 13
CDR3aa: CAWGQTVAGEQYF
CDR3nt: TGTGCCTGGGGACAGACGGTGGCCGGCGAGCAGTACTTC

d_gene: .
v_gene: TRBV7-9
j_gene: TRBJ2-1
abundance: .
len: 15
CDR3aa: CASSLALGRQGEQFF
CDR3nt: TGTGCCAGCAGCTTAGCGCTTGGACGCCAAGGTGAGCAGTTCTTC

d_gene: .
v_gene: TRBV14
j_gene: TRBJ1-1
abundance: .
len: 12
CDR3aa: CASSPGSLEAFF
CDR3nt: TGTGCCAGCAGCCCGGGGAGCCTTGAAGCTTTCTTT

d_gene: .
v_gene: TRBV19
j_gene: TRBJ2-7
abundance: .
len: 15
CDR3aa: CASSPYDTSSYEQYF
CDR3nt: TGTGCCAGTAGCCCTTACGACACGAGCTCCTACGAGCAGTACTTC

d_gene: .
v_gene: TRBV6-5
j_gene: TRBJ1-5
abundance: .
len: 15
CDR3aa: CASSDMGRWDQPQHF
CDR3nt: TGTGCCAGCAGTGACATGGGGCGGTGGGATCAGCCCCAGCATTTT

d_gene: TRBD1
v_gene: TRBV4-1
j_gene: TRBJ1-2
abundance: .
len: 17
CDR3aa: CASSPPWTAGTGGGYTF
CDR3nt: TGCGCCAGCAGCCCCCCCTGGACAGCCGGGACAGGCGGAGGCTACACCTTC

d_gene: .
v_gene: TRBV27
j_gene: TRBJ2-1
abundance: .
len: 14
CDR3aa: CASSPRGRYNEQFF
CDR3nt: TGTGCCAGCAGCCCCCGAGGGCGGTACAATGAGCAGTTCTTC

d_gene: .
v_gene: TRBV5-1
j_gene: TRBJ1-2
abundance: .
len: 17
CDR3aa: CASSLDRQGPTNYGYTF
CDR3nt: TGCGCCAGCAGCTTGGATAGGCAGGGGCCGACTAACTATGGCTACACCTTC